This record looks at one T cell receptor (beta chain) sequence and its context. Its antigen is unidentified. V lost 6 bases to trimming and J lost 5 bases, with 25 bases between them. CDR1 is MNHEY, CDR2 SMNVEV, per germline (reference sequence). CDR3 size: 17 residues. Donors were patients with active juvenile idiopathic arthritis. The sample is drawn from a study of circulating and synovial CD4+ cells in juvenile arthritis. Clones were sequenced by immunoSEQ multiplex PCR, and TCRdb holds only the in-frame ones, with some missing. The data show 30,000 to 40,000 clones, around 95% seen once. Study-level results: CPL and bulk CD4 samples differed at least tenfold in T cell genomes. Overlap with synovium rose as more T cells were sequenced. Compared with bulk blood, circulating pathogenic-like lymphocytes shared substantially more CDR3 sequences with synovial T cells.

This chain uses TRBV27 with TRBJ1-1; possibly TRBD1 for D (5 bases). Sequenced material: CD4+ T cells from blood. The TCR originated in a human donor with juvenile idiopathic arthritis. The CDR3 DNA reads as TGTGCCAGCAGCCGGACTCCTAAAGTGGGGGGGGGAACTGAAGCTTTCTTT. Translated: CASSRTPKVGGGTEAFF.